What follows are 13 T cell receptor beta chains derived from one specimen sequenced in a study of cytotoxic CD8 clonotypes in ibrutinib-treated CLL. The table came from immunoSEQ multiplex PCR; TCRdb's copy has only in-frame clones and leaves some out. The table shows more than 300,000 clones, with around four fifths occurring only once. The sequencing here drew on PBMCs, taken before ibrutinib treatment. The receptor set was obtained from a human donor with chronic lymphocytic leukemia.

V is TRBV6-1 and J is TRBJ2-3; 7 positions agree with TRBD1. Germline assignment: CDR1 MNHNS and CDR2 SASEGT. CDR3 length: 15 amino acids. J was trimmed by 0 bases and V by 6 bases; bases with no gene match: 6. CDR3 bases: TGTGCCAGCAGCACCGGGACAGAGAGCACAGATACGCAGTATTTT. Protein sequence: CASSTGTESTDTQYF.

This clone appeared once. This rearrangement joins TRBV7-2 to TRBJ2-7; tentative D call: TRBD2 (5 bases). With 5 bases removed from V and 2 bases from J, the gap between germline ends came to 16 bases. The CDR3 length is 15 residues. Per germline, CDR1 SGHTA and CDR2 FQGNSA. This chain's CDR3 is CASSLRSGGAYEQYF. The CDR3 DNA is TGTGCCAGCAGCCTCAGGAGCGGAGGAGCCTACGAGCAGTACTTC. Based on the CDR3 plus reference TRBV7-2 and TRBJ2-7, the full variable domain is GAGVSQSPSNKVTEKGKDVELRCDPISGHTALYWYRQSLGQGLEFLIYFQGNSAPDKSGLPSDRFSAERTGGSVSTLTIQRTQQEDSAVYLCASSLRSGGAYEQYFGPGTRLTVT.

This clone has more than one count but fewer than ten. The J gene is TRBJ2-1, the V gene TRBV5-1, with 13 bases lining up with TRBD2. Germline V gene sequence: CDR1 SGHRS, CDR2 YFSETQ. The V segment lost 4 bases and the J segment 8 bases; nucleotides outside the gene matches: 9. The CDR3 runs 16 residues. This CDR3 reads CASSRTGTSGTYEQFF. The CDR3 DNA follows: TGCGCCAGCAGCAGGACCGGGACTAGCGGGACGTATGAGCAGTTCTTC.

The chain couples TRBV18 to TRBJ2-5; unclear D gene. CDR3 length: 14 amino acids. Germline loops: CDR1 KGHSH, CDR2 LQKENI. The germline V and J ends were trimmed by 3 bases and 3 bases, with 11 bases remaining between them. The CDR3 loop reads CASSPLRFKETQYF. The DNA for the CDR3 is TGTGCCAGCTCACCTTTGCGGTTTAAAGAGACCCAGTACTTC.

This sequence joins TRBV29-1 and TRBJ2-5, with 7 bases fitting TRBD1. Germline-derived CDR1 and CDR2 are SQVTM and ANQGSEA. The CDR3 runs to 13 residues. The V gene end was trimmed by 7 bases and the J gene end by 0 bases; junction bases not matched to a gene: 5. As DNA, the CDR3 is TGCAGCGCGTCCGGGACAGACCAAGAGACCCAGTACTTC. Translated, it gives CSASGTDQETQYF.

This chain joins TRBV20-1 and TRBJ1-4; D is uncertain. With 0 bases removed from V and 8 bases from J, the gap between germline ends came to 4 bases. The germline CDR1 and CDR2 sequences are DFQATT and SNEGSKA (reference sequence). The CDR3 has 11 residues. CDR3 DNA sequence: TGCAGTGCTAGAGATGCAGAAAAACTGTTTTTT. Its protein is CSARDAEKLFF.

The gene calls are TRBV9 and TRBJ1-1; TRBD1 might be the D (5 bases). The germline V gene has CDR1 SGDLS and CDR2 YYNGEE. This CDR3 has 13 residues. With 5 bases removed from V and 3 bases from J, the gap between germline ends came to 11 bases. The CDR3 DNA is TGTGCCAGCAGTGACAGAAGAGACACTGAAGCTTTCTTT. This gives the protein CASSDRRDTEAFF.

The V gene is TRBV6-6, the J gene TRBJ2-1; D is undetermined. Germline V gives CDR1 MNHNY, CDR2 SVGAGI (reference sequence). V was clipped by 4 bases and J by 4 bases, with 8 bases between them. The CDR3 runs 13 residues. CDR3 nucleotide sequence: TGTGCCAGCAGTTTAAACGAGTACAATGAGCAGTTCTTC. This translates into CASSLNEYNEQFF.

On this clone itself: Other nucleotide sequences from this sample produce the same CDR3. The chain uses TRBV9 and TRBJ1-3; D gene unclear. The CDR3 is 10 amino acids. CDR1 SGDLS and CDR2 YYNGEE come from the germline V gene. V lost 3 bases, J lost 5 bases, and 0 bases lay in between. CDR3 in amino acids: CASSGNTIYF. CDR3 bases: TGTGCCAGCAGCGGAAACACCATATATTTT.

The chain couples TRBV6-1 to TRBJ2-5; TRBD1 agrees at 12 bases. Germline CDR1 MNHNS, CDR2 SASEGT. The CDR3 totals 13 residues. The J segment lost 5 bases and the V segment lost 10 bases, leaving 5 bases of the junction unmatched. CDR3 in DNA: TGTGCCAAGGGACAGGGGGCGAGGGAGACCCAGTACTTC. Protein product: CAKGQGARETQYF.

This clone was observed a handful of times. The CDR3 protein is CSVDESVEQFF. The CDR3 bases are TGCAGCGTTGATGAGTCCGTTGAGCAGTTCTTC. V usage is TRBV29-1 and J usage is TRBJ2-1; unclear D gene. Germline V lookup: CDR1 SQVTM, CDR2 ANQGSEA. The CDR3 contains 11 residues. Trimming left V 3 bases short and J 9 bases short, with 9 bases between.

The chain combines TRBV27 with TRBJ2-7, with D uncertain. CDR3 size: 14 residues. CDR1 is MNHEY and CDR2 is SMNVEV in the germline V gene (reference sequence). V gave up 6 bases and J gave up 7 bases, with 19 bases separating them. CDR3 nucleotides: TGTGCCAGCAGGGACCGGACGGGCTCTTGGGAGCAGTACTTC. Residues: CASRDRTGSWEQYF.

CDR3 DNA: TGTGCCTGGAGTGTCGGAAATGACAGAATAACTAAGGGAGCTTTCTTT. Residues: CAWSVGNDRITKGAFF. The rearrangement joins TRBV30 to TRBJ1-1; D may be TRBD1 (5 bases). The CDR3 extends over 16 amino acids. CDR1 and CDR2 (germline): GTSNPN, SVGIG (reference sequence). Deletions cut 0 bases from V and 10 bases from J, with 24 bases between. Full variable domain (rest looked up from reference TRBV30 and TRBJ1-1): SQTIHQWPATLVQPVGSPLSLECTVEGTSNPNLYWYRQAAGRGLQLLFYSVGIGQISSEVPQNLSASRPQDRQFILSSKKLLLSDSGFYLCAWSVGNDRITKGAFFGQGTRLTVV.